This T cell receptor beta chain was observed in a study of shared clonotypes between healthy human individuals. Study overall: Plates per donor: three CD4 naive, three CD4 memory, two CD8 naive, one CD8 memory. Findings and limits, study-wide: Clonotype sharing across donors was expected to vary with sequencing depth.

About this clone: What it binds is unknown. The same CDR3 arises from other DNA sequences in this sample as well.

V lost 0 bases and J lost 0, with 7 bases in between. There are 14 residues in the CDR3. Germline assignment: CDR1 SGHRS and CDR2 YFSETQ. Original methodology: ImmunoSEQ supplied junction-only sequences lacking quality scores, so filtering was different. Some clones are missing from TCRdb's copy, which holds only in-frame ones; the method was immunoSEQ multiplex PCR. Clone size and V and J calls were adopted from that table, with D and trimming inferred from the DNA. The sample lists some 2.1 million clones; 95% were seen once. This clonotype was sampled from a man between 18 and 29 years old in good health. This chain uses TRBV5-1 with TRBJ2-7, with D possibly matching TRBD1 (5 bases). Sequencing was carried out using naive CD4+ T cells sorted from blood. Described subset: CD45RA+ positively selected. CDR3 region: CASSLGQTSYEQYF. In DNA form, the CDR3 reads TGCGCCAGCAGCTTGGGACAGACCTCCTACGAGCAGTACTTC.